This T cell receptor (beta chain) was profiled in a study of T-cell memory formation after mild COVID-19. Study-wide background: The TCR clusters were mostly specific to one donor. The study's findings and limits: Pre-infection memory showed some responding clones, and this suggested that cross-reactive memory joined. Researchers report contracting CD4+ clones mostly in CM and EM, with CD8+ clones in EMRA.

A word on this clonotype: Its antigen remains unknown.

CDR1 and CDR2 from the germline V gene are LNHDA and SQIVND (reference sequence). There are 14 residues in the CDR3. Trimming removed 7 bases from V and 3 bases from J, with 13 bases in between. Barcoded TCR alpha and TCR beta cDNA libraries with UMIs came from 5'RACE using constant-segment primers. In TCRdb, the 5' RACE reads were re-called with MiXCR into one record per CDR3 protein. This table holds about 160,000 distinct CDR3 sequences, roughly 31% found once. This rearrangement joins TRBV19 to TRBJ1-5; a possible D gene is TRBD1 (5 bases). The material sequenced was PBMCs or a T cell subset sorted from them (not recorded which). This receptor was identified in an adult woman who had mild COVID-19 (a few samples of this study predate the infection). Cell type and time point are not known. The CDR3 sequence is CASNRDGFNQPQHF. In nucleotides, the CDR3 is TGTGCCAGTAATCGGGACGGATTCAATCAGCCCCAGCATTTT.